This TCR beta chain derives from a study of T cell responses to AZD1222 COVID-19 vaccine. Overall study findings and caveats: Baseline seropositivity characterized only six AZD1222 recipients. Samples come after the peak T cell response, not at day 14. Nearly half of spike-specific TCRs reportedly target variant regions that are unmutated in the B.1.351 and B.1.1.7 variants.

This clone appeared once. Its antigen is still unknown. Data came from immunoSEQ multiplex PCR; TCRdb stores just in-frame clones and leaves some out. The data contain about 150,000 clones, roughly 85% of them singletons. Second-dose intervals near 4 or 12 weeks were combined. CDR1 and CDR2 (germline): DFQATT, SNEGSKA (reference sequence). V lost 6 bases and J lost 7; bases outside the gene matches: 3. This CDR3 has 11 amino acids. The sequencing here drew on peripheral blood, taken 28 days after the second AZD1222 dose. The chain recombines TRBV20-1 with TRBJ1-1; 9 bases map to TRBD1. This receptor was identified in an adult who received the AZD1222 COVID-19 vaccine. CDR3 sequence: CSAQGAVEAFF. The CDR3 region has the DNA TGCAGTGCACAGGGGGCGGTTGAAGCTTTCTTT.